This T cell receptor beta chain was captured by sequencing in a study of blood T cell repertoires in COVID-19. Study at large: Acute-phase and convalescent COVID-19 samples originated in the United States, Italy and Spain. Nucleic acid was either cDNA or gDNA, and it came from T cells, B-cell-depleted T cells, or PBMCs.

Germline values: CDR1 MNHEY, CDR2 SVGEGT. This CDR3 comprises 16 residues. After removal of 2 bases from V and 5 bases from J, the junction contained 8 bases not matched to a gene. In the original analysis: Researchers report that nucleated cell counts were estimated from reference gene primer amplification. Profiling relied on immunoSEQ multiplex PCR, and the TCRdb table lists in-frame clones only, not all of them. V, J and clone size were drawn from that table, and D and trimming were deduced from the DNA. The data contain a few hundred thousand clones, roughly 90% of them seen just once; the ten biggest clones take up approximately 4%.

Material: peripheral blood. The genes are TRBV6-2 or TRBV6-3 and TRBJ2-1; 8 bases map to TRBD1. The TCR was taken from a woman aged 45-65 years with active or convalescent COVID-19. The CDR3 here is CASSYPPGQVHNEQFF. CDR3 in DNA: TGTGCCAGCAGTTACCCTCCGGGACAGGTTCACAATGAGCAGTTCTTC.